This T cell receptor (beta chain) was recovered during a study of blood T cell repertoires in COVID-19. The wider study: Italy, Spain and the United States were the sources of the convalescent and acute COVID-19 samples. PBMCs, B-cell-depleted T cells, or T cells were the source of the cDNA or gDNA that made up the material.

In the original processing: Amplifying reference gene primers gave estimates of nucleated cell counts. Sequencing was performed with immunoSEQ multiplex PCR; in TCRdb, only in-frame clones are kept and a portion is missing. V, J and clone size derive from that table, while D and trimming were established from the DNA sequence. The profile shows almost 30,000 clones, 80% of them singletons. Trimming cost V 0 bases and J 10 bases, with 13 bases left between them. Germline V lookup: CDR1 LGHNA, CDR2 YSLEER. This CDR3 is built from 15 residues. The receptor was derived from a woman in her 70s with acute or convalescent COVID-19. The rearrangement joins TRBV4-3 to TRBJ1-6; tentative D call: TRBD1 (6 bases). Sequenced: peripheral blood. CDR3 in amino acids: CASSQDRGVESPLHF. DNA for the CDR3: TGCGCCAGCAGCCAAGACAGGGGAGTAGAGTCACCCCTCCACTTT.